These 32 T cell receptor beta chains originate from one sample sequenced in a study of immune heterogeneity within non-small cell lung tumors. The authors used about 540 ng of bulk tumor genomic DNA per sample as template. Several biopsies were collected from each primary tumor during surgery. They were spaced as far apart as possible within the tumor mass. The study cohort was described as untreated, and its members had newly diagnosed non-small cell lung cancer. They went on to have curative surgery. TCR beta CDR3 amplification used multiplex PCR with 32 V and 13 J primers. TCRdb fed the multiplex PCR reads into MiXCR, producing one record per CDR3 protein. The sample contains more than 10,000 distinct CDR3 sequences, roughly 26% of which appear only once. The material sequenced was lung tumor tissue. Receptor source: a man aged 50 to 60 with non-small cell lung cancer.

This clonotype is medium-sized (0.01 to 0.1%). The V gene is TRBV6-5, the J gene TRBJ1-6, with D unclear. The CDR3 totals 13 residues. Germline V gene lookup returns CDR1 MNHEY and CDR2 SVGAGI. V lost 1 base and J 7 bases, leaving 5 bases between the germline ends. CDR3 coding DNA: TGTGCCAGCAGTTACTTAGGGAATTCACCCCTCCACTTT. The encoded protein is CASSYLGNSPLHF.

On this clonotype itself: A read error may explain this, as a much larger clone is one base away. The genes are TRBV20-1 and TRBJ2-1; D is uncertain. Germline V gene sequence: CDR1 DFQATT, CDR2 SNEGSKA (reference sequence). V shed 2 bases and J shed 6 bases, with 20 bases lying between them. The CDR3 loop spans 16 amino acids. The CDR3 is CSARPKTVSCVNEQFF. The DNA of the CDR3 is TGCAGTGCTAGACCTAAGACTGTTAGTTGTGTCAATGAGCAGTTCTTC.

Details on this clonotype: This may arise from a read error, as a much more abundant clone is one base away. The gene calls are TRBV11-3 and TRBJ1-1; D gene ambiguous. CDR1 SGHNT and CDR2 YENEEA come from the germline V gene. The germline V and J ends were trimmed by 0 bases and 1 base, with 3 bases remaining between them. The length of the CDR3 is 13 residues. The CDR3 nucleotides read TGTGCCAGCAGCTTAGAGGAGAACACTGAAGCTTTCTTT. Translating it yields CASSLEENTEAFF.

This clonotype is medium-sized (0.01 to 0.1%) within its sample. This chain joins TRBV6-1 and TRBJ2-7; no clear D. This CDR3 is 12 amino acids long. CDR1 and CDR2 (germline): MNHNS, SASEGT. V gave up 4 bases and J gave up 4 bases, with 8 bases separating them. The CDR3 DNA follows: TGTGCCAGCAGTGTCCCGGATTACGAGCAGTACTTC. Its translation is CASSVPDYEQYF.

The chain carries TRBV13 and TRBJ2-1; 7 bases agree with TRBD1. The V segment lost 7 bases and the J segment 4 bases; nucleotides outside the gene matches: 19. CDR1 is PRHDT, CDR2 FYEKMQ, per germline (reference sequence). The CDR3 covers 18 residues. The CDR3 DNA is TGTGCCAGCACCTCAGGGAAAAAGGGGGCGTTCATGTACAATGAGCAGTTCTTC. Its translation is CASTSGKKGAFMYNEQFF.

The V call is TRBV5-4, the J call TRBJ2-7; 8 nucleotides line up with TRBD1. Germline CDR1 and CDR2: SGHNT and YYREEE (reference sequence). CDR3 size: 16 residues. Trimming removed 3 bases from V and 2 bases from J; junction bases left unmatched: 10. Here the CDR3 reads CASSSYRDRRPYEQYF. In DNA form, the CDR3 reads TGTGCCAGCAGCTCTTACCGGGACAGGAGGCCCTACGAGCAGTACTTC.

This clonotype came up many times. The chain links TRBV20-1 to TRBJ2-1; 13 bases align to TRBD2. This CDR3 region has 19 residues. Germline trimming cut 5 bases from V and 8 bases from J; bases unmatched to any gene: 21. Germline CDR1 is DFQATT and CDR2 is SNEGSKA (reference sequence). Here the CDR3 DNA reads TGCAGTGCTGGACAGGGGGGTCCCGGACTAGCGGGAGCGAAGGATGAGCAGTTCTTC. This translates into CSAGQGGPGLAGAKDEQFF.

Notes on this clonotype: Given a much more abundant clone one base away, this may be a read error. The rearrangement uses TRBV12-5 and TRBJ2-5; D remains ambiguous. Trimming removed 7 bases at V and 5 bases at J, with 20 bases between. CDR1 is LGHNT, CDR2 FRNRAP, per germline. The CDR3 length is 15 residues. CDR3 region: CASAHRSGHPETQYF. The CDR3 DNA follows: TGTGCTAGTGCCCACCGAAGTGGGCACCCCGAGACCCAGTACTTC.

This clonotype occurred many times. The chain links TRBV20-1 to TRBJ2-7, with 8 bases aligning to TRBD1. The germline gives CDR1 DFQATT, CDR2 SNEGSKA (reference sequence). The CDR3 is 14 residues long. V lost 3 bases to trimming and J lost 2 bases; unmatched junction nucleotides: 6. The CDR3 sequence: CSASKQGVAYEQYF. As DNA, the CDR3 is TGCAGTGCTAGTAAACAGGGGGTCGCCTACGAGCAGTACTTC.

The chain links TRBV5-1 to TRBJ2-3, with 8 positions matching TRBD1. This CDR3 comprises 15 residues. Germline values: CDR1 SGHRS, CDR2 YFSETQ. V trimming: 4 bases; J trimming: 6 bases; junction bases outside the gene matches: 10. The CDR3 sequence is CASSKRQGHLDTQYF. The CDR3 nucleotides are TGCGCCAGCAGCAAGAGACAGGGGCACTTGGATACGCAGTATTTT.

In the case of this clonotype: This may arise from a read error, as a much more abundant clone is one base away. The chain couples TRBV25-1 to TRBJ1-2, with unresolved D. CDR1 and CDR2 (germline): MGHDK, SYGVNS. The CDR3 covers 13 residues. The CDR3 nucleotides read TGTGCCAGCAGTGAAACCACAAACTATTGCTACACCTTC. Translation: CASSETTNYCYTF.

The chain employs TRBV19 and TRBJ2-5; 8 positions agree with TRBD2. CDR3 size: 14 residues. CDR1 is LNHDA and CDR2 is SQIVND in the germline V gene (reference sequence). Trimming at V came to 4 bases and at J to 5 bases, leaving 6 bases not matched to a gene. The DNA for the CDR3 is TGTGCCAGTAGTACCGGGGGGGGGGCGGAGACCCAGTACTTC. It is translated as CASSTGGGAETQYF.

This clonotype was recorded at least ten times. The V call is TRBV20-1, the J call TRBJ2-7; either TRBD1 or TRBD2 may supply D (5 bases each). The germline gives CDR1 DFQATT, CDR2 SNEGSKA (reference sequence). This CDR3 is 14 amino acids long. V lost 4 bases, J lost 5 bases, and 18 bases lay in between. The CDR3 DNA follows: TGCAGTGCTACGTCCGTTGGGGACCGGAACGAGCAGTACTTC. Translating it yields CSATSVGDRNEQYF.

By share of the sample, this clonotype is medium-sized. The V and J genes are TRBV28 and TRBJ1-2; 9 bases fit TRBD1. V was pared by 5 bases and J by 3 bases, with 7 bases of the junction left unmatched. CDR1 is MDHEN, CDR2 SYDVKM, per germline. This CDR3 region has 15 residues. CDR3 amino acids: CASSGQGTKHYGYTF. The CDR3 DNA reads TGTGCCAGCAGTGGACAGGGGACCAAACACTATGGCTACACCTTC.

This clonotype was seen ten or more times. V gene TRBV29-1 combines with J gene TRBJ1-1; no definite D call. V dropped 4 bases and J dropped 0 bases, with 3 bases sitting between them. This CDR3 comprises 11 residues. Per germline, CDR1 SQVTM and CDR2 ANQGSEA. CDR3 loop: CSVGMNTEAFF. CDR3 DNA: TGCAGCGTTGGGATGAACACTGAAGCTTTCTTT.

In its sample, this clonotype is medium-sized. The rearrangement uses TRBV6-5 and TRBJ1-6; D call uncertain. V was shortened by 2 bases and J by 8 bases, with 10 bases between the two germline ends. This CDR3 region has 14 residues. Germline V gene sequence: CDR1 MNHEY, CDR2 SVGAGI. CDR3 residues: CASSYKPNDSPLHF. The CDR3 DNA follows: TGTGCCAGCAGTTACAAACCTAACGATTCACCCCTCCACTTT.

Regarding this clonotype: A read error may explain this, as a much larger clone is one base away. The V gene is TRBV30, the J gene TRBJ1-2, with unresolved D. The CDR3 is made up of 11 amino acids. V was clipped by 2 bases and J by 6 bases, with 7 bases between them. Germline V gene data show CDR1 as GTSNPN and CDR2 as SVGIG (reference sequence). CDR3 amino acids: CAWSHIDGYTF. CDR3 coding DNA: TGTGCCTGGAGTCATATTGATGGCTACACCTTC. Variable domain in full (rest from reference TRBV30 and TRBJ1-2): SQTIHQWPATLVQPVGSPLSLECTVEGTSNPNLYWYRQAAGRGLQLLFYSVGIGQISSEVPQNLSASRPQDRQFILSSKKLLLSDSGFYLCAWSHIDGYTFGSGTRLTVV.

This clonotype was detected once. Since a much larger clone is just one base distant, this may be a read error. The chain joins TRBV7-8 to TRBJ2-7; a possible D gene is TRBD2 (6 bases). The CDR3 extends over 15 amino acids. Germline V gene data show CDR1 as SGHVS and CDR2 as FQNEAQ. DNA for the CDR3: TGTGTCAGCAGCTTAGCGGTTGGTCTGGGGGGCGAGCAGTACTTC. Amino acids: CVSSLAVGLGGEQYF.

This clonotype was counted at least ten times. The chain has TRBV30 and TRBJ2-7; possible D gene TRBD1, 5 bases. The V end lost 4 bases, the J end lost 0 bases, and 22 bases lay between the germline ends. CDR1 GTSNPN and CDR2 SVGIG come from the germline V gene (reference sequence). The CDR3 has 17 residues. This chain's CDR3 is CAWKSTRGHLSSYEQYF. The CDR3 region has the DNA TGTGCCTGGAAGTCAACAAGAGGACACCTTAGCTCCTACGAGCAGTACTTC.

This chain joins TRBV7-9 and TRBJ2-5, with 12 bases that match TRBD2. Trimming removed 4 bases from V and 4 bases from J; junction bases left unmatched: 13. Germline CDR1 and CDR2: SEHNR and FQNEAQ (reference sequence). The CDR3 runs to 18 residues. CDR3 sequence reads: CASSWGVTSGRSPETQYF. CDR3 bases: TGTGCCAGCAGCTGGGGGGTGACTAGCGGGAGATCTCCAGAGACCCAGTACTTC.

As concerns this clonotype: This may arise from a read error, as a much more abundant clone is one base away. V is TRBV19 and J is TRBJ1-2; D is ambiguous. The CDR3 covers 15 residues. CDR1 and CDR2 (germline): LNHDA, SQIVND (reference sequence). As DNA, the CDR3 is TGTGCCAGTAGTATAAGGTTGGAGGGTAACTATGGCTACGCCTTC. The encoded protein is CASSIRLEGNYGYAF.

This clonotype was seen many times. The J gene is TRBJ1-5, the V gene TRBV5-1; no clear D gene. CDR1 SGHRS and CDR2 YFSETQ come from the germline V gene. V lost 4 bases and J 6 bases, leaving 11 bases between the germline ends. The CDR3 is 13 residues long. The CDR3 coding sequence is TGCGCCAGCAGCCTCAGTAGTGGTCAGCCCCAGCATTTT. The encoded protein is CASSLSSGQPQHF.

CDR3 protein: CASSLAPDTQYF. DNA of the CDR3: TGCGCCAGCAGCTTGGCCCCAGATACGCAGTATTTT. This chain connects TRBV5-1 to TRBJ2-3; D remains unclear. Per germline, CDR1 SGHRS and CDR2 YFSETQ. The CDR3 is made up of 12 amino acids. Trimming pared 0 bases from V and 4 bases from J, leaving 3 bases between. The full variable domain, its missing parts supplied by reference TRBV5-1 and TRBJ2-3, is KAGVTQTPRYLIKTRGQQVTLSCSPISGHRSVSWYQQTPGQGLQFLFEYFSETQRNKGNFPGRFSGRQFSNSRSEMNVSTLELGDSALYLCASSLAPDTQYFGPGTRLTVL.

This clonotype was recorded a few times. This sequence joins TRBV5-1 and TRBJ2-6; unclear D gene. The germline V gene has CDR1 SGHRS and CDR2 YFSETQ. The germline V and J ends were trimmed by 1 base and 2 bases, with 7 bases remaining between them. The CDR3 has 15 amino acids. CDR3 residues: CASSLTVAGANVLTF. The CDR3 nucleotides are TGCGCCAGCAGCTTGACGGTAGCTGGGGCCAACGTCCTGACTTTC. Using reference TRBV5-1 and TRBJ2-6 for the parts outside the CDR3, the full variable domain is KAGVTQTPRYLIKTRGQQVTLSCSPISGHRSVSWYQQTPGQGLQFLFEYFSETQRNKGNFPGRFSGRQFSNSRSEMNVSTLELGDSALYLCASSLTVAGANVLTFGAGSRLTVL.

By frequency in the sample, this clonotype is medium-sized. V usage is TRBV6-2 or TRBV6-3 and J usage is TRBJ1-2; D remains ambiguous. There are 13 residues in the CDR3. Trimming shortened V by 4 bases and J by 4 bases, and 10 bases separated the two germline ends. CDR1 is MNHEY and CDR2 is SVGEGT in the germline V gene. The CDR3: CASSSPSFYGYTF. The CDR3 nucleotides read TGTGCCAGCAGTTCCCCCAGCTTCTATGGCTACACCTTC.

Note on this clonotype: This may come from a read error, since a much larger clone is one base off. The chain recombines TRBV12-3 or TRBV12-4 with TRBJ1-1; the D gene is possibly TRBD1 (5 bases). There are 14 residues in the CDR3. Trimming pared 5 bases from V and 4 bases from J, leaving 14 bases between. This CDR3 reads CASSRKGLSTEAFF. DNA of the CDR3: TGTGCCAGCAGTAGAAAGGGGCTCAGCACTGAAGCTTTCTTT.

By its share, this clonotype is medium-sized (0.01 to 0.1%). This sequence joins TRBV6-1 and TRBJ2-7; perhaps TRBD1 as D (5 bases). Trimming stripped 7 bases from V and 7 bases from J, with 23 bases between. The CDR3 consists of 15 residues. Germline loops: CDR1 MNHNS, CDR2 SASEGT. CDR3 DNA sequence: TGTGCCAGCATTAAGGGGCGCGGCCCTACGAAGGAGCAGTACTTC. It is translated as CASIKGRGPTKEQYF.

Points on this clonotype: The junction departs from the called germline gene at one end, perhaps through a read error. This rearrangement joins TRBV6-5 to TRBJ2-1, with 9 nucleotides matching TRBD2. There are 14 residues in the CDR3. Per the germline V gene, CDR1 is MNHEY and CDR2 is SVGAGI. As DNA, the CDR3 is TGTGCCAGCAGTTACCGGCGGGGGGGCTATGAGCTGTTCTTC. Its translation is CASSYRRGGYELFF.

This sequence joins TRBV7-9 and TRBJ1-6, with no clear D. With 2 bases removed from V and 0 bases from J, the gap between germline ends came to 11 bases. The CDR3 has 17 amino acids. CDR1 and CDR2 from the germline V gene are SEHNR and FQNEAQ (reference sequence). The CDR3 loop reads CASSLILTSSYNSPLHF. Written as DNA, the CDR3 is TGTGCCAGCAGCTTAATTTTAACGAGCTCCTATAATTCACCCCTCCACTTT.

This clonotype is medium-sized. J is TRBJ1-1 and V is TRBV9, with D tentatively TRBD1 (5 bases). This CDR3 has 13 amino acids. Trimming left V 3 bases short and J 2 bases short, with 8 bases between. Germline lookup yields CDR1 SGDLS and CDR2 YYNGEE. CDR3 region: CASSARGNTEAFF. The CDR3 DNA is TGTGCCAGCAGCGCAAGGGGAAACACTGAAGCTTTCTTT.

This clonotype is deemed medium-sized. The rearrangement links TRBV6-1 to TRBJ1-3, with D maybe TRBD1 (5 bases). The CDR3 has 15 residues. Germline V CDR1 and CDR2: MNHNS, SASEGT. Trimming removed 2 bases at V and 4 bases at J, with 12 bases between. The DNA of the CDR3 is TGTGCCAGCAGTGAACAGGGAGGGTTGGGAAACACCATATATTTT. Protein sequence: CASSEQGGLGNTIYF.

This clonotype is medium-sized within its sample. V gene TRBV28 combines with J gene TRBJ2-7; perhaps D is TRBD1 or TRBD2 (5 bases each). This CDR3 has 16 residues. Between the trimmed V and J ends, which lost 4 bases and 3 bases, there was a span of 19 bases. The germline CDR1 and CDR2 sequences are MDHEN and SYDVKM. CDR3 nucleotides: TGTGCCAGCAGTTACCATAGCAGGGAGAAGAGCTACGAGCAGTACTTC. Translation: CASSYHSREKSYEQYF.